This record concerns one T cell receptor beta chain sequence. Its antigen is not identified. This record belongs to a study of metastatic and nonmetastatic thyroid tumors. Study overall: Where malignant and benign thyroid patients were concerned, repertoires were compared across blood and tumor or nodule tissue.

Ahead of thyroid surgery, no patient had received treatment of any kind. Original data processing: What underpinned the distant-metastasis classifier for papillary thyroid cancer was the set of CDR3 differences across clinicopathological groups. TCRdb re-analyzed the PCR reads through MiXCR. The V and J calls reflect TCRdb's pipeline rather than the authors' work. The table has 60,000 or so clones, approximately 4% seen once. Points from the study as a whole: Patients with malignant thyroid tumors reportedly had significantly higher TCR beta diversity than those with benign nodules, in blood and tumor.

In germline, CDR1 is LNHDA, CDR2 SQIVND (reference sequence). J was trimmed by 12 bases and V by 5 bases; bases with no gene match: 11. CDR3 size: 15 residues. The sample taken for sequencing was blood. This chain joins TRBV19 and TRBJ2-1; 12 nucleotides line up with TRBD2. This receptor was identified in a female donor with papillary thyroid cancer or a benign thyroid nodule (not recorded which). Some clones in this sample may be carry-over from other donors' samples. As DNA, the CDR3 is TGTGCCAGTAGTTCTATCCCGACTAGCGGGAGCTCGCAGTTCTTC. Protein: CASSSIPTSGSSQFF.